This T cell receptor beta chain comes out of a study of cytomegalovirus exposure and HLA in healthy donors. Findings and limits, study-wide: What a later analysis showed was that several of the most significant clusters appeared linked to common viral pathogens. Among the CMV-associated chains, three were confirmed in vitro as specific for CMV antigens.

As concerns this clone: Its target is unknown. Additional DNA sequences in this sample encode the identical CDR3.

The PCR used 60 Vbeta and 13 Jbeta primers. Profiling relied on immunoSEQ multiplex PCR, and the TCRdb table lists in-frame clones only, not all of them. Among some 200,000 clones, 70% to 80% were seen once, and the ten largest hold about 1.9%. V gave up 2 bases and J gave up 2 bases, with 13 bases separating them. The CDR3 contains 15 residues. Per the germline V gene, CDR1 is SGHRS and CDR2 is YFSETQ. The sequence came from a woman aged 25 to 45 in good health and CMV-seropositive. The V gene is TRBV5-1, the J gene TRBJ1-1; D gene ambiguous. Sequenced sample: PBMCs. Here the CDR3 reads CASSLVAGSNTEAFF. CDR3 nucleotide sequence: TGCGCCAGCAGCTTAGTGGCAGGATCCAACACTGAAGCTTTCTTT.